This TCR beta chain was sequenced in a study of cytomegalovirus exposure and HLA in healthy donors. Comments on this clone: Its antigen remains unidentified.

General study findings and limits: Presence/absence comparisons presumed near-even sequencing depth among donors. The study reported that TCR beta sequences accurately predicted HLA-A and HLA-B alleles in most subjects.

The PCR employed 60 Vbeta primers together with 13 Jbeta primers. Sequencing used immunoSEQ multiplex PCR; TCRdb keeps in-frame clones, though not all of them. The sample records tens of thousands of clones, around 84% being singletons. CDR3 length equals 15 residues. V lost 2 bases, J lost 4 bases, and 5 bases stayed unmatched. Germline lookup yields CDR1 SEHNR and CDR2 FQNEAQ (reference sequence). This receptor was taken from a woman aged 40 to 50 in good health and CMV-seronegative. Specimen: PBMCs. The rearrangement uses TRBV7-9 and TRBJ2-3; TRBD2 matches at 8 bases. CDR3 sequence: CASSLISGSADTQYF. CDR3 nucleotides: TGTGCCAGCAGCTTAATAAGCGGGAGCGCAGATACGCAGTATTTT.